The 5 T cell receptor beta chains in this list originate from one sample, sequenced in a study of post-analysis software for immune sequencing data. Presence of unique molecular identifiers characterized the TCR beta cDNA libraries. TCRdb analysed the PCR reads with MiXCR anew, one entry per CDR3 protein. The table includes fewer than 550,000 distinct CDR3 sequences, 30% to 40% detected once. The study's findings and limits: Patients had higher frequencies than controls of about five TRBV segments, including TRBV5-6, TRBV5-1 and TRBV20-1.

Their antigen targets remain unknown. Specimen: blood. Receptors were obtained from a girl younger than 18 with multiple sclerosis.

V and J are TRBV15 and TRBJ2-7; a possible D gene is TRBD2 (7 bases). V was shortened by 3 bases and J by 7 bases, with 22 bases between the two germline ends. CDR3 length: 16 residues. Per the germline V gene, CDR1 is LNHNV and CDR2 is YYDKDF (reference sequence). Here the CDR3 reads CATSRARGGLYNEQYF. The CDR3 region has the DNA TGTGCCACCAGCAGGGCGAGGGGGGGGTTATACAATGAGCAGTACTTC.

The J gene is TRBJ2-1, the V gene TRBV25-1; a possible D gene is TRBD2 (6 bases). CDR3 size: 13 residues. Germline-derived CDR1 and CDR2 are MGHDK and SYGVNS. Trimming took off 6 bases at V and 13 bases at J, with 19 bases between the two ends. The CDR3 DNA reads as TGTGCCAGCAGCGTTCACGGAGGGGAGACCCAGTTCTTC. Protein product: CASSVHGGETQFF.

This clonotype was seen a few times. V gene TRBV20-1 combines with J gene TRBJ2-1; D gene ambiguous. The CDR3 is 15 residues long. V gave up 2 bases and J gave up 0 bases, with 11 bases separating them. Germline V gene data show CDR1 as DFQATT and CDR2 as SNEGSKA (reference sequence). In DNA, the CDR3 is TGCAGTGCTAGACAACTTCAACGCTCCTACAATGAGCAGTTCTTC. This codes for CSARQLQRSYNEQFF.

This clonotype turned up a few times. This chain links TRBV24-1 with TRBJ2-3, with D possibly TRBD2 on 6 matching bases. V lost 4 bases and J 4 bases, leaving 20 bases between the germline ends. In germline, CDR1 is KGHDR, CDR2 SFDVKD. The CDR3 totals 17 residues. Here the CDR3 reads CATSDPGGRGPPDTQYF. The CDR3 DNA reads TGTGCCACCAGTGACCCCGGGGGTCGCGGGCCCCCAGATACGCAGTATTTT.

This chain uses TRBV3-1 with TRBJ1-5; D unresolved. Germline V gives CDR1 LGHDT, CDR2 YNNKEL (reference sequence). The germline V and J ends were trimmed by 0 bases and 6 bases, with 12 bases remaining between them. This CDR3 is built from 15 residues. The CDR3, as DNA: TGTGCCAGCAGCCAAGATATGACTTTGGGTCAGCCCCAGCATTTT. This gives the protein CASSQDMTLGQPQHF.